Below, 5 T cell receptor beta chains from the same sample are listed, as sequenced in a study of shared clonotypes between healthy human individuals. Assay used: immunoSEQ multiplex PCR; TCRdb lists only in-frame clones, some missing. The sample lists 2 million to 2.5 million clones, about 94% occurring once. Specimen: naive CD4+ T cells sorted from blood. The subset: CD45RA+ positively selected. The receptors shown here come from a man younger than 30 in good health.

The chain carries TRBV9 and TRBJ1-4, with TRBD1 matching 8 bases. The V gene end was trimmed by 3 bases and the J gene end by 7 bases; junction bases not matched to a gene: 8. The CDR3 has 15 residues. The V gene's germline CDR1 is SGDLS and CDR2 YYNGEE. The CDR3 sequence is CASSERQGFSEKLFF. CDR3 DNA sequence: TGTGCCAGCAGCGAACGACAGGGGTTCAGTGAAAAACTGTTTTTT.

The chain combines TRBV19 with TRBJ2-7; maybe TRBD2 (6 bases). V was pared by 3 bases and J by 0 bases, with 12 bases between. The CDR3 consists of 15 residues. Germline V gene lookup returns CDR1 LNHDA and CDR2 SQIVND (reference sequence). The CDR3 region is CASSMGRESSYEQYF. DNA of the CDR3: TGTGCCAGTAGTATGGGGCGGGAAAGCTCCTACGAGCAGTACTTC.

The chain employs TRBV28 and TRBJ1-2, with TRBD1 as a possible D gene (6 bases). V was cut by 8 bases and J by 0 bases, with 19 bases left in between. The CDR3 runs 16 residues. Germline assignment: CDR1 MDHEN and CDR2 SYDVKM. CDR3 coding DNA: TGTGCCAGCGAGACCGGGACAACACCTCCTAACTATGGCTACACCTTC. Its translation is CASETGTTPPNYGYTF.

Only a few counts were recorded for this clone. The V call is TRBV9, the J call TRBJ2-7; D unresolved. The ends were cut back, 0 bases at V and 5 bases at J, with 15 bases in the middle. Germline loops: CDR1 SGDLS, CDR2 YYNGEE. The CDR3 sequence is 15 residues long. Written as DNA, the CDR3 is TGTGCCAGCAGCGTAGGGTTAGAGGTCGCGAACGAGCAGTACTTC. This gives the protein CASSVGLEVANEQYF.

This clone showed up just a few times. This chain uses TRBV2 with TRBJ1-3, with D perhaps matching TRBD1 (5 bases). In germline, CDR1 is SNHLY, CDR2 FYNNEI. This CDR3 is built from 15 residues. The V end lost 4 bases, the J end lost 3 bases, and 13 bases lay between the germline ends. The CDR3 is CASSGTSGFGNTIYF. CDR3 coding DNA: TGTGCCAGCAGTGGAACTTCAGGGTTTGGAAACACCATATATTTT.